The 8 T cell receptor beta chains in this list originate from one sample, sequenced in a study of cytomegalovirus exposure and HLA in healthy donors. Only in-frame clones appear in the TCRdb table, and some are missing; sequencing was by immunoSEQ multiplex PCR. The table includes 90,000 or so clones, 75% to 90% detected once. The source material was PBMCs. All receptors come from a man aged 18 to 29 in good health and CMV-seropositive.

This sequence joins TRBV28 and TRBJ1-5; TRBD1 is a possible D gene (5 bases). The germline V gene encodes CDR1 MDHEN and CDR2 SYDVKM. V lost 5 bases to trimming and J lost 2 bases, with 10 bases between them. The length of the CDR3 is 14 residues. In nucleotides, the CDR3 is TGTGCCAGCAGTCCGGGGGGGGGCAATCAGCCCCAGCATTTT. It translates to CASSPGGGNQPQHF.

V is TRBV6-1 and J is TRBJ1-2; TRBD1 agrees at 7 bases. Trimming took 3 bases from V and 5 from J; bases not matched to a gene: 3. The germline CDR1 and CDR2 sequences are MNHNS and SASEGT. The CDR3 is made up of 13 amino acids. CDR3 DNA sequence: TGTGCCAGCAGTGAGGGACAGAGATATGGCTACACCTTC. It specifies CASSEGQRYGYTF.

The V gene is TRBV5-4, the J gene TRBJ2-5; TRBD2 matches at 9 bases. The CDR3 is made up of 16 amino acids. V shed 0 bases and J 5 bases; nucleotides not matched to a gene: 8. Germline CDR1 is SGHNT and CDR2 is YYREEE (reference sequence). The chain's CDR3 is CASSLGGGRALETQYF. In nucleotides, the CDR3 is TGTGCCAGCAGCTTGGGGGGCGGGAGGGCCCTGGAGACCCAGTACTTC.

J is TRBJ2-1 and V is TRBV10-1, with D possibly TRBD1 on 6 matching bases. The CDR3 length is 18 residues. V was clipped by 4 bases and J by 0 bases, with 19 bases between them. CDR1 and CDR2 from the germline V gene are WNHNN and SYGVQD (reference sequence). For the CDR3, the DNA is TGCGCCAGCAGTGCAGGGGCCCCCGCTACGAGCTCCTACAATGAGCAGTTCTTC. It encodes CASSAGAPATSSYNEQFF.

The rearrangement joins TRBV9 to TRBJ1-2; 10 bases line up with TRBD1. Germline loops: CDR1 SGDLS, CDR2 YYNGEE. The J segment lost 3 bases and the V segment lost 2 bases, leaving 1 base of the junction unmatched. The CDR3 is made up of 14 amino acids. The CDR3: CASSVGTGDYGYTF. As DNA, the CDR3 is TGTGCCAGCAGCGTCGGGACAGGGGACTATGGCTACACCTTC.

V gene TRBV7-8 combines with J gene TRBJ1-5, with TRBD1 matching over 10 bases. V was clipped by 1 base and J by 6 bases; unmatched bases: 9. Per the germline V gene, CDR1 is SGHVS and CDR2 is FQNEAQ. This CDR3 comprises 17 residues. CDR3 residues: CASSLGGGTGVAQPQHF. DNA of the CDR3: TGTGCCAGCAGCTTAGGCGGCGGGACAGGGGTCGCTCAGCCCCAGCATTTT.

The chain recombines TRBV5-1 with TRBJ2-2; weak D call: TRBD2 (5 bases). This CDR3 spans 17 amino acids. Trimming shortened V by 4 bases and J by 6 bases, and 22 bases separated the two germline ends. CDR1 SGHRS and CDR2 YFSETQ come from the germline V gene. CDR3 bases: TGCGCCAGCAGCCCCGGGGATAGCCACCTCGAAGCCGGGGAGCTGTTTTTT. Encoded protein: CASSPGDSHLEAGELFF.

The V call is TRBV4-1, the J call TRBJ2-3; D perhaps matches TRBD2 (6 bases). Germline V lookup: CDR1 MGHRA, CDR2 YSYEKL. The V and J ends lost 0 bases and 2 bases respectively, with 21 bases between them. The CDR3 is made up of 19 amino acids. CDR3 residues: CASSQDSLRGSGHTDTQYF. The CDR3 DNA reads as TGCGCCAGCAGCCAAGACTCCCTCCGGGGGAGCGGTCACACAGATACGCAGTATTTT.